This is a list of T cell receptor beta chains from one sample in a study of T cells in Graves' hyperthyroidism and ophthalmopathy. In TCRdb, the multiplex PCR reads were re-called with MiXCR into one record per CDR3 protein. Of 600,000 to 800,000 distinct CDR3 sequences listed, approximately 40% are singletons. The sample was blood. The source of these receptors is a woman aged 40-49 years with Graves' hyperthyroidism. Both conserved end residues are part of each CDR3. Each record gives: CDR3 length, clone size, J gene, D gene, V gene, CDR3 protein, CDR3 DNA. A D gene is named only where the DNA matches it firmly. Part of the rows lack a size; the others show once, few, many or a class for expanded clones.

15 many TRBJ1-2 - TRBV7-9 CASYAGFSGVDGYTF TGTGCCAGCTATGCAGGGTTTAGCGGAGTGGATGGCTACACCTTC
14 few TRBJ1-4 - TRBV5-1 CASRYDLNGEKLFF TGCGCCAGCAGATATGATCTCAACGGAGAAAAACTGTTTTTT
13 many TRBJ1-1 - TRBV19 CASSISVDTEAFF TGTGCCAGTAGTATTTCGGTTGACACTGAAGCTTTCTTT
14 many TRBJ1-1 - TRBV6-5 CASTDLWVNTEAFF TGTGCCAGCACCGATCTTTGGGTGAACACTGAAGCTTTCTTT
15 - TRBJ1-5 - TRBV4-2 CASSQEDRPDQPQHF TGTGCCAGCAGCCAAGAAGATCGTCCGGATCAGCCCCAGCATTTT
13 many TRBJ1-1 TRBD1 TRBV7-2 CASSTWDRAKAFF TGTGCCAGCAGCACATGGGACAGGGCGAAGGCTTTCTTT
16 few TRBJ2-6 TRBD1 TRBV7-9 CASSLRQGYGANVLTF TGTGCCAGCAGCTTACGACAGGGCTATGGGGCCAACGTCCTGACTTTC
13 few TRBJ2-2 - TRBV7-9 CASSSPGPGELFF TGTGCCAGCAGCTCACCGGGCCCGGGGGAGCTGTTTTTT
14 few TRBJ1-1 - TRBV12-3/TRBV12-4 CASNPMTGITEAFF TGTGCCAGCAATCCAATGACAGGTATCACTGAAGCTTTCTTT
14 few TRBJ1-1 - TRBV6-5 CASSYPGSYTEAFF TGTGCCAGCAGTTACCCCGGGTCCTACACTGAAGCTTTCTTT
12 many TRBJ2-7 TRBD1 TRBV6-4 CASRHRGYEQYF TGTGCCAGCAGGCACAGGGGTTACGAGCAGTACTTC
14 - TRBJ1-2 - TRBV11-2 CANSPKGGAVGYTF TGTGCCAACAGCCCCAAGGGGGGCGCGGTTGGCTACACCTTC
16 few TRBJ1-1 - TRBV20-1 CSARTRGWEMNTEAFF TGCAGTGCTAGAACCCGGGGCTGGGAAATGAACACTGAAGCTTTCTTT
13 many TRBJ1-5 - TRBV19 CASSIDGIQPQHF TGTGCCAGTAGTATTGACGGGATCCAGCCCCAGCATTTT
14 few TRBJ2-5 TRBD2 TRBV4-1 CASSLERGPKTQYF TGCGCCAGCAGCTTAGAGCGGGGGCCTAAGACCCAGTACTTC
16 few TRBJ1-3 TRBD1 TRBV10-3 CASSLTFGTGGNTIYF TGTGCCAGCAGTTTAACCTTCGGGACAGGAGGAAACACCATATATTTT